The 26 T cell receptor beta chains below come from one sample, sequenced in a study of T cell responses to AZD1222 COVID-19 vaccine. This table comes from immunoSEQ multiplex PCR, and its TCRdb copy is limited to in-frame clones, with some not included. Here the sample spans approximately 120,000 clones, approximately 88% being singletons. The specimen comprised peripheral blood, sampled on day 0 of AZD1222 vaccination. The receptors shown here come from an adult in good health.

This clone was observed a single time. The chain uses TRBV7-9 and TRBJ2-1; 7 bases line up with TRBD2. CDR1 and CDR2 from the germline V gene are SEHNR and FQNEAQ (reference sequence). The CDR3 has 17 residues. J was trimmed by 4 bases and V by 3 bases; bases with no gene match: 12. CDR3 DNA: TGTGCCAGCAGCTTCAATCCGCTCCTAGCGGAATACAATGAGCAGTTCTTC. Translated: CASSFNPLLAEYNEQFF.

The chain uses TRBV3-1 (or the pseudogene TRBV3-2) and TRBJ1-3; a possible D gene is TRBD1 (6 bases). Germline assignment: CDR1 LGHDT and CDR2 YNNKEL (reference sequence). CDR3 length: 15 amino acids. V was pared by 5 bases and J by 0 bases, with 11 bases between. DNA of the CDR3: TGTGCCAGCAGCACCACAGGGTTCTCTGGAAACACCATATATTTT. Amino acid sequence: CASSTTGFSGNTIYF.

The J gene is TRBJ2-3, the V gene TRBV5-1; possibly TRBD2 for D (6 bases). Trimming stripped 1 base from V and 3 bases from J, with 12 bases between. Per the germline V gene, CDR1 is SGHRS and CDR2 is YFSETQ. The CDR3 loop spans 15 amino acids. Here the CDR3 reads CASSLRELNTDTQYF. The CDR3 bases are TGCGCCAGCAGCTTGCGGGAGTTGAATACAGATACGCAGTATTTT.

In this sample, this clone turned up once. CDR3 coding DNA: TGTGCCTGGGACGATAGGGACAGGGGGAAATCTAACTATGGCTACACCTTC. Its protein product is CAWDDRDRGKSNYGYTF. This rearrangement joins TRBV30 to TRBJ1-2; TRBD1 aligns across 11 bases. This CDR3 contains 17 residues. CDR1 is GTSNPN, CDR2 SVGIG, per germline (reference sequence). Trimming took 5 bases from V and 0 from J; bases not matched to a gene: 11.

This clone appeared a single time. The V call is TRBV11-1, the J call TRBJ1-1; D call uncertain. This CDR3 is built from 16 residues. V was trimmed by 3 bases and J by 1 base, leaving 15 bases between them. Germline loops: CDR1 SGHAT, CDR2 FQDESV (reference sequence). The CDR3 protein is CASSFGPRVRNTEAFF. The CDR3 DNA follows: TGTGCCAGCAGCTTCGGGCCGAGGGTGAGGAACACTGAAGCTTTCTTT. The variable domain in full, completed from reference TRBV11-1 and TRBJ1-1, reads EAEVAQSPRYKITEKSQAVAFWCDPISGHATLYWYRQILGQGPELLVQFQDESVVDDSQLPKDRFSAERLKGVDSTLKIQPAELGDSAMYLCASSFGPRVRNTEAFFGQGTRLTVV.

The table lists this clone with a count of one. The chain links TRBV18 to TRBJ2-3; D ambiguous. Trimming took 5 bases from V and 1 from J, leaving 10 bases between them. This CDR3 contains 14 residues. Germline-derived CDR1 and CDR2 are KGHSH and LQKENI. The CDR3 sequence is CASSTSGRTDTQYF. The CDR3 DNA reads TGTGCCAGCTCAACTTCCGGTCGCACAGATACGCAGTATTTT.

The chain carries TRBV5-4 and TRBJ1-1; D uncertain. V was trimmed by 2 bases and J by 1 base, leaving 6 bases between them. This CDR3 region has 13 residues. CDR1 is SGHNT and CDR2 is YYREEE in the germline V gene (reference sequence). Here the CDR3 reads CASSFDTNTEAFF. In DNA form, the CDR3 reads TGTGCCAGCAGCTTCGACACGAACACTGAAGCTTTCTTT.

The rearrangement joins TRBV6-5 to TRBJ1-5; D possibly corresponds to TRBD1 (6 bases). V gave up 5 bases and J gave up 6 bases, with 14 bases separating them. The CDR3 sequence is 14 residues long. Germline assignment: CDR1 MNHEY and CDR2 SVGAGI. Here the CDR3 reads CASSPQGRRQPQHF. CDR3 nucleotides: TGTGCCAGCAGTCCACAGGGAAGACGTCAGCCCCAGCATTTT.

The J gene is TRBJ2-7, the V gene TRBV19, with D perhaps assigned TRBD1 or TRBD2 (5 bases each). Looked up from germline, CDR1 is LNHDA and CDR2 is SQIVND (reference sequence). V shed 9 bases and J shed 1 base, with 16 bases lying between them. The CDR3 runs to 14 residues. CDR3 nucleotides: TGTGCCAGCCGTCTCCACGGGGCTTCCTACGAGCAGTACTTC. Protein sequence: CASRLHGASYEQYF.

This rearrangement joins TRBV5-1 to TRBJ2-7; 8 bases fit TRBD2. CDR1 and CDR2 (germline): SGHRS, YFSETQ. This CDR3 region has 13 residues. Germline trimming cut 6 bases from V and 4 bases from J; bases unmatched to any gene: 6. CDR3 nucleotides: TGCGCCAGCACCCGGGAGGGCGGATACGAGCAGTACTTC. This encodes CASTREGGYEQYF.

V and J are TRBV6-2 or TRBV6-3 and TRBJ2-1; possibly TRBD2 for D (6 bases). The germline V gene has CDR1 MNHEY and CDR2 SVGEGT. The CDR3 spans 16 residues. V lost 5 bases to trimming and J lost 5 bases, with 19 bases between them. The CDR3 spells CASSPLRASDHNEQFF. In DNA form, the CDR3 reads TGTGCCAGCAGTCCCCTTCGGGCTAGCGACCACAATGAGCAGTTCTTC.

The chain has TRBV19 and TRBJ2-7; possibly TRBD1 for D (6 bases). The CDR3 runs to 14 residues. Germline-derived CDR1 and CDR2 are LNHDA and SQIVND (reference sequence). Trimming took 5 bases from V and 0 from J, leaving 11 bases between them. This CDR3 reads CASSPLGASYEQYF. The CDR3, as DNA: TGTGCCAGTAGTCCCCTGGGGGCCTCCTACGAGCAGTACTTC.

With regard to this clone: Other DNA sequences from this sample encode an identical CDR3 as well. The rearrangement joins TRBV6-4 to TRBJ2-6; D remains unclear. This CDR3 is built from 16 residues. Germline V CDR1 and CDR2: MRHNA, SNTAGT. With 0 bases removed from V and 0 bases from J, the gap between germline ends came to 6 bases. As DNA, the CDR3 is TGTGCCAGCAGTGACTCGGGTAGCTCTGGGGCCAACGTCCTGACTTTC. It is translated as CASSDSGSSGANVLTF.

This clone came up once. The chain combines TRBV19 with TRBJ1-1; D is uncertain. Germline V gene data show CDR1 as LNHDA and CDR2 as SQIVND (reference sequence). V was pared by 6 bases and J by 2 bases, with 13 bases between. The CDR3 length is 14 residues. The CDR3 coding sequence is TGTGCCAGTAGGACTCTGAGAGAAAACACTGAAGCTTTCTTT. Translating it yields CASRTLRENTEAFF.

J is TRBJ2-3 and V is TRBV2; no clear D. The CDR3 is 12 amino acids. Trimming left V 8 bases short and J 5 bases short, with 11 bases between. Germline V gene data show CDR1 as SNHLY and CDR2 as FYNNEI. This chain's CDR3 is CASDGERDTQYF. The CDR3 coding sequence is TGTGCCAGCGACGGTGAACGAGATACGCAGTATTTT.

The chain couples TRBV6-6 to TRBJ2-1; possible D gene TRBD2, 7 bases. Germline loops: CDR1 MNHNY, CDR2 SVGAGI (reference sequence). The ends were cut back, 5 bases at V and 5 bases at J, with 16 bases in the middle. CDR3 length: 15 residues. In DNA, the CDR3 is TGTGCCAGCAGTCCACCCGGAGGGGGGGACAATGAGCAGTTCTTC. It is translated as CASSPPGGGDNEQFF.

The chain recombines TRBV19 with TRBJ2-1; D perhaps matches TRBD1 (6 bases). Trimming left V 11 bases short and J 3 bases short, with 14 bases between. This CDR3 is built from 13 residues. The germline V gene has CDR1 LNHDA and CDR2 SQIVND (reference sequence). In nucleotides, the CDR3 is TGTGCCTCCCGGGTAGGGGGCTACAATGAGCAGTTCTTC. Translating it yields CASRVGGYNEQFF.

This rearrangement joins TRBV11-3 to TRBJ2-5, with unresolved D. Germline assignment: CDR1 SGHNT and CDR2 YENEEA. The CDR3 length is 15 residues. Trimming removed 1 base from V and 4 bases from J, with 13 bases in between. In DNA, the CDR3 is TGTGCCAGCAGCTTAGCTTCCCGGGTAGGAGAGACCCAGTACTTC. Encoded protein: CASSLASRVGETQYF.

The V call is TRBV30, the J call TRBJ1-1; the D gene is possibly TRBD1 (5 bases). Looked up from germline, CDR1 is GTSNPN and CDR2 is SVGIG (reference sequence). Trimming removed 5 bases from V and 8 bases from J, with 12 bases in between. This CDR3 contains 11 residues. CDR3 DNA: TGTGCCTGGGGGGCAGGAGTAGAAGCTTTCTTT. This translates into CAWGAGVEAFF.

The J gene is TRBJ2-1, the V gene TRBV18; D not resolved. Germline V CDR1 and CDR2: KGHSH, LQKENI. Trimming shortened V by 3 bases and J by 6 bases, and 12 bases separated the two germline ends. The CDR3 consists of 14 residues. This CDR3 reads CASSPQMDGNEQFF. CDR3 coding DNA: TGTGCCAGCTCACCGCAAATGGACGGCAATGAGCAGTTCTTC.

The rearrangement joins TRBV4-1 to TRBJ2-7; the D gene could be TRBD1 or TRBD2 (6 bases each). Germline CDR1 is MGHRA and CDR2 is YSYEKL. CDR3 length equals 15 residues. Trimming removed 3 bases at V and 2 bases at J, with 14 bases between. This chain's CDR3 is CASSHRGTLPYEQYF. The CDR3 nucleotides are TGCGCCAGCAGCCATCGGGGGACACTCCCCTACGAGCAGTACTTC.

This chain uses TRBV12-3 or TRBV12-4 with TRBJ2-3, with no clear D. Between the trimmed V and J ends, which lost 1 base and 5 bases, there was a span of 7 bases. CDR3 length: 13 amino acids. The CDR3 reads CASSLGAVDTQYF. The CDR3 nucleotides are TGTGCCAGCAGTTTAGGGGCCGTAGATACGCAGTATTTT.

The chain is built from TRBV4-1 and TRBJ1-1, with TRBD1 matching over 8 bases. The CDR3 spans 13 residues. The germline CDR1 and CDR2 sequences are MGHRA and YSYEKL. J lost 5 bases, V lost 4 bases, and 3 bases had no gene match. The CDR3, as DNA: TGCGCCAGCAGCCGAACAGGGGGAACTGAAGCTTTCTTT. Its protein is CASSRTGGTEAFF.

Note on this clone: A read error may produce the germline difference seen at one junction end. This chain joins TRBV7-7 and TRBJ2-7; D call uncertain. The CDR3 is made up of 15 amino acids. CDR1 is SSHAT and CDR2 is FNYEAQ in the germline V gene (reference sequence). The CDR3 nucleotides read TGTGCTAGCAGCTTAAATGTTGCCACTCCGTCGGAGCAGTACTTC. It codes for CASSLNVATPSEQYF.

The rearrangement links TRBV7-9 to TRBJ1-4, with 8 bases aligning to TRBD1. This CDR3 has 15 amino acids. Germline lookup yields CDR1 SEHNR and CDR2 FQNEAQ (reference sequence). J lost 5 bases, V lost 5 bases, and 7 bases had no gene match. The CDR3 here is CASSILTGVNEKLFF. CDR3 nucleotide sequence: TGTGCCAGCAGCATACTGACAGGGGTAAATGAAAAACTGTTTTTT. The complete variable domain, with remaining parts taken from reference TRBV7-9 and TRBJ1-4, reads DTGVSQNPRHKITKRGQNVTFRCDPISEHNRLYWYRQTLGQGPEFLTYFQNEAQLEKSRLLSDRFSAERPKGSFSTLEIQRTEQGDSAMYLCASSILTGVNEKLFFGSGTQLSVL.

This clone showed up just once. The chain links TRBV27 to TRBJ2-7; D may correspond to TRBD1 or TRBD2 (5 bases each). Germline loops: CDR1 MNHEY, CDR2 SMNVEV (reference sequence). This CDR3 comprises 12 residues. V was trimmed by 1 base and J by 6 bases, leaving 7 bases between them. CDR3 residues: CASSLFGGEQYF. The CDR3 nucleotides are TGTGCCAGCAGTTTATTTGGGGGCGAGCAGTACTTC.